Described below is a single T cell receptor (beta chain) sequence and its context. This entry comes from a study of cytotoxic CD8 clonotypes in ibrutinib-treated CLL. Study-level information: Sequenced samples delivered averages of 270,000 or so productive templates and roughly 100,000 productive rearrangements.

Only in-frame clones appear in the TCRdb table, and some are missing; sequencing was by immunoSEQ multiplex PCR. The repertoire holds about 45,000 clones, 65% to 70% seen once, with roughly 21% in the top ten. V was pared by 2 bases and J by 4 bases, with 18 bases between. The CDR3 is 16 amino acids. In germline, CDR1 is SGHTS, CDR2 YDEGEE. The source was PBMCs, collected after 24 months of ibrutinib treatment. The receptor comes from a human donor with chronic lymphocytic leukemia. The J gene is TRBJ1-1, the V gene TRBV5-8, with D possibly being TRBD1 (5 bases). CDR3: CASSLIPSGAGTEAFF. The CDR3 DNA reads as TGTGCCAGCAGCTTAATACCTAGCGGGGCGGGCACTGAAGCTTTCTTT.